This TCR beta chain emerged from a study of HIV-infected patients and healthy controls. Study-wide context: Early therapy brought no consistent CD8 count shift, though the CD4:CD8 ratio rose a little.

About 480 ng RNA was reverse transcribed with alpha and beta constant-region primers. Alpha and beta chain libraries were made separately by chain-specific third strand synthesis with multiplexing indices. TCRdb processed the 5' RACE reads anew with MiXCR; each CDR3 protein has one entry. The table includes around 8,600 distinct CDR3 sequences, over 6.5% detected once. General study points: Compared with controls, mean Gini indices were significantly raised in HIV-infected repertoires, possibly indicating oligoclonality. HLA types of the donors remained undetermined.

This CDR3 contains 15 residues. Germline V gene sequence: CDR1 MNHEY, CDR2 SVGEGT. The V gene end was trimmed by 7 bases and the J gene end by 4 bases; junction bases not matched to a gene: 6. Antiretroviral therapy had run roughly three months, about 14 weeks, before follow-up blood collection. Whole blood was used without fractionation, so all unsorted peripheral T cells were included. The RNA source was a roughly 2.5 ml peripheral blood draw. Comment on this clonotype: Its specificity is not known. Since it is a stray read in a library aimed at alpha chains, this beta chain has a size that is not meaningful.

The receptor comes from an adult with HIV infection. The genes are TRBV6-2 or TRBV6-3 and TRBJ2-1; TRBD2 aligns across 11 bases. Sequencing was performed on blood, taken during antiretroviral therapy. DNA for the CDR3: TGTGCCAGCATAGATCTAGCGGGAGGTTACAATGAGCAGTTCTTC. It encodes CASIDLAGGYNEQFF.